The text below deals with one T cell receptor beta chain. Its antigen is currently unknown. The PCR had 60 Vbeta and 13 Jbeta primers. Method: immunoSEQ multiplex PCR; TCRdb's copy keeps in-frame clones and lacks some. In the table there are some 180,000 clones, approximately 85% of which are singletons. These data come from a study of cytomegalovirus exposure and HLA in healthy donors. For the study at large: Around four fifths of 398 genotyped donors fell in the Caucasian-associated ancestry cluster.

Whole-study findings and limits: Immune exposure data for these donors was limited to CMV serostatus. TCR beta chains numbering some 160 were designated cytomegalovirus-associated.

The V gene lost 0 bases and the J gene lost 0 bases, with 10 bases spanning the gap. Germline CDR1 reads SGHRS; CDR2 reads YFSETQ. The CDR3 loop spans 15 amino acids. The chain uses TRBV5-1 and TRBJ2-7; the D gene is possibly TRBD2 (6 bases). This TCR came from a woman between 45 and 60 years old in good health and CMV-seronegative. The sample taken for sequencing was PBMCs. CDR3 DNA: TGCGCCAGCAGCTTGGTTGCGGGGAGCTCCTACGAGCAGTACTTC. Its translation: CASSLVAGSSYEQYF. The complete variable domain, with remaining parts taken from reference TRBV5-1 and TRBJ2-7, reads KAGVTQTPRYLIKTRGQQVTLSCSPISGHRSVSWYQQTPGQGLQFLFEYFSETQRNKGNFPGRFSGRQFSNSRSEMNVSTLELGDSALYLCASSLVAGSSYEQYFGPGTRLTVT.